This T cell receptor (beta chain) was captured by sequencing in a study of CD4+ T cells in melanoma. CDR3 length equals 15 residues. Losses at the gene ends were 0 bases for V and 8 bases for J; bases not matched to a gene: 4. The germline V gene encodes CDR1 MNHEY and CDR2 SVGAGI. Sequencing used immunoSEQ multiplex PCR; TCRdb keeps in-frame clones, though not all of them. Of approximately 11,000 clones listed, approximately 68% are singletons. General observations from the study: CD8+ T cell, macrophage and B cell function reportedly correlated with neoantigen-specific CD4+ T cells.

With respect to this clone: Its antigen is undetermined.

This chain connects TRBV6-5 to TRBJ2-1, with TRBD2 matching over 10 bases. The sequence was collected from a human donor with melanoma. Sequenced sample: cells from a culture (not recorded whether cultured in vitro). The CDR3 loop reads CASSYSGLARYEQFF. CDR3 nucleotides: TGTGCCAGCAGTTACTCGGGACTAGCGAGGTATGAGCAGTTCTTC.